This TCR beta chain derives from a study of T cells in Graves' hyperthyroidism and ophthalmopathy. Study details: Peripheral blood collection took place at initial diagnosis, before any treatment. Regarding the study as a whole: In simple terms, a model built on 13 V-J features told ophthalmopathy apart from stable hyperthyroidism.

From RNA transcripts, TCR beta CDR3 regions were amplified. First-round RT-PCR targeting the TCR CDR3 was performed with the HTBI primer set. MiXCR, applied by TCRdb to the multiplex PCR reads, yields one record per CDR3 protein. The data contain about 720,000 distinct CDR3 sequences, around a sixth of them singletons. In this sample, this clonotype turned up a few times. Its antigen is unidentified. An end of the junction does not agree with germline; a read error may underlie this. The CDR3 has 14 residues. CDR1 is SEHNR, CDR2 FQNEAQ, per germline (reference sequence). Fresh peripheral blood, approximately 10 ml, was the source of the PBMCs.

J is TRBJ2-7 and V is TRBV7-9; D gene unclear. The clonotype comes from a woman aged 50 to 60 with Graves' hyperthyroidism that later progressed to Graves' ophthalmopathy. Sequenced input: blood. Written as DNA, the CDR3 is TGTGCCGGCAGCTTAGTGGGCACAATCTACGAGCAGTACTTC. It encodes CAGSLVGTIYEQYF.